The 25 T cell receptor beta chains listed next were all sequenced from one sample in a study of cytomegalovirus exposure and HLA in healthy donors. Vbeta (60) and Jbeta (13) primers were used in the PCR. Measured with immunoSEQ multiplex PCR; TCRdb has only the in-frame clones, and not every one. The sample data list approximately 120,000 clones. The sample was PBMCs. The receptors were sampled from a man aged 18 to 29 in good health and CMV-seronegative.

The V call is TRBV5-6, the J call TRBJ1-1, with 10 bases identical to TRBD1. Germline V CDR1 and CDR2: SGHDT, YYEEEE. Unmatched junction bases numbered 5, after V lost 2 bases and J lost 1 base. This CDR3 has 16 residues. The chain's CDR3 is CASSFRTGGRNTEAFF. The DNA of the CDR3 is TGTGCCAGCAGCTTCCGGACAGGGGGAAGGAACACTGAAGCTTTCTTT.

The chain joins TRBV30 to TRBJ1-2; TRBD1 matches at 8 bases. The ends lost 2 bases at V and 8 bases at J; junction bases unmatched: 7. The CDR3 runs to 13 residues. CDR1 is GTSNPN and CDR2 is SVGIG in the germline V gene (reference sequence). In DNA form, the CDR3 reads TGTGCCTGGAGTCAACAGGGGGTGGGGGGCTACACCTTC. Encoded protein: CAWSQQGVGGYTF.

The chain carries TRBV7-8 and TRBJ2-7; no firm D call. The CDR3 loop spans 13 amino acids. Germline loops: CDR1 SGHVS, CDR2 FQNEAQ. V was shortened by 1 base and J by 4 bases, with 8 bases between the two germline ends. CDR3: CASSLVRSYEQYF. The CDR3 DNA is TGTGCCAGCAGCTTAGTGCGTTCTTACGAGCAGTACTTC.

This sequence joins TRBV30 and TRBJ2-1, with 7 nucleotides matching TRBD1. V lost 0 bases and J lost 4; bases outside the gene matches: 9. The CDR3 loop spans 16 amino acids. CDR1 is GTSNPN, CDR2 SVGIG, per germline (reference sequence). In DNA form, the CDR3 reads TGTGCCTGGAGTGTAGGAGCGGACAGGTTTTACAATGAGCAGTTCTTC. It specifies CAWSVGADRFYNEQFF.

The CDR3, as DNA: TGTGCCAGCAGCCGAAGGACAGCCCCCGGGGAGCTGTTTTTT. Residues: CASSRRTAPGELFF. The chain combines TRBV7-9 with TRBJ2-2; D may be TRBD1 (6 bases). From germline, CDR1 is SEHNR and CDR2 FQNEAQ (reference sequence). With 5 bases removed from V and 6 bases from J, the gap between germline ends came to 13 bases. The CDR3 contains 14 residues.

The chain couples TRBV6-4 to TRBJ2-3, with TRBD2 matching over 10 bases. After removal of 2 bases from V and 3 bases from J, the junction contained 2 bases not matched to a gene. The CDR3 contains 15 residues. Germline loops: CDR1 MRHNA, CDR2 SNTAGT. The CDR3 protein is CASSDSGGGTDTQYF. In DNA form, the CDR3 reads TGTGCCAGCAGTGACAGCGGGGGGGGAACAGATACGCAGTATTTT.

The chain uses TRBV6-1 and TRBJ2-7, with TRBD1 matching over 9 bases. Germline-derived CDR1 and CDR2 are MNHNS and SASEGT. Unmatched junction bases numbered 3, after V lost 1 base and J lost 2 bases. CDR3 size: 15 residues. The CDR3 nucleotides read TGTGCCAGCAGTGAAGGGACAGGGGAGCCCTACGAGCAGTACTTC. This sequence encodes CASSEGTGEPYEQYF.

The V and J genes are TRBV10-2 and TRBJ2-5; 10 bases fit TRBD2. Per the germline V gene, CDR1 is WSHSY and CDR2 is SAAADI. CDR3 length: 14 residues. V lost 8 bases to trimming and J lost 5 bases; unmatched junction nucleotides: 8. The CDR3, as DNA: TGCGCCAGCTTTTGGACTAGCGGTGGGGAGACCCAGTACTTC. It yields the protein CASFWTSGGETQYF.

The gene calls are TRBV19 and TRBJ1-5; 11 nucleotides agree with TRBD1. V lost 7 bases and J lost 6; bases outside the gene matches: 2. The CDR3 sequence is 13 residues long. CDR1 and CDR2 from the germline V gene are LNHDA and SQIVND (reference sequence). This CDR3 reads CASKGQGVQPQHF. CDR3 nucleotide sequence: TGTGCCAGTAAGGGACAGGGGGTTCAGCCCCAGCATTTT.

V and J are TRBV7-3 and TRBJ1-2, with 12 bases that match TRBD1. Germline V CDR1 and CDR2: SGHTA, FQGTGA. The CDR3 extends over 14 amino acids. V lost 3 bases, J lost 7 bases, and 3 bases stayed unmatched. For the CDR3, the DNA is TGTGCCAGCAGCTTGGGACAGGGGGCGCCTGGCTACACCTTC. Protein product: CASSLGQGAPGYTF.

The chain combines TRBV18 with TRBJ2-1; TRBD1 might be the D (6 bases). The germline V and J ends were trimmed by 3 bases and 0 bases, with 9 bases remaining between them. This CDR3 has 15 amino acids. Germline V lookup: CDR1 KGHSH, CDR2 LQKENI. The CDR3 nucleotides are TGTGCCAGCTCACCGGACAGAAGCTCCTACAATGAGCAGTTCTTC. As protein: CASSPDRSSYNEQFF.

The chain uses TRBV19 and TRBJ1-2; D is undetermined. Trimming took 5 bases from V and 12 from J, leaving 10 bases between them. Germline V lookup: CDR1 LNHDA, CDR2 SQIVND (reference sequence). The CDR3 covers 10 residues. In DNA, the CDR3 is TGTGCCAGTAGTGCCAACCTACACACCTTC. Translated, it gives CASSANLHTF.

The chain is built from TRBV30 and TRBJ2-5, with unresolved D. Trimming took 4 bases from V and 5 from J, leaving 20 bases between them. The CDR3 has 15 residues. The germline gives CDR1 GTSNPN, CDR2 SVGIG (reference sequence). CDR3 sequence: CAWMPGYGSGETQYF. CDR3 coding DNA: TGTGCCTGGATGCCCGGGTATGGCAGTGGCGAGACCCAGTACTTC.

The chain uses TRBV27 and TRBJ2-7; 8 bases agree with TRBD2. The V segment lost 3 bases and the J segment 1 base; nucleotides outside the gene matches: 5. Germline CDR1 and CDR2: MNHEY and SMNVEV (reference sequence). This CDR3 is built from 15 residues. CDR3 sequence (DNA): TGTGCCAGCAGTTTTATTAGCGGGGTTTCCTACGAGCAGTACTTC. This translates into CASSFISGVSYEQYF.

The rearrangement joins TRBV27 to TRBJ1-5, with 7 bases that match TRBD1. The CDR3 is 16 residues long. J gave up 0 bases and V 5 bases, and 7 bases lay outside the gene matches. Germline assignment: CDR1 MNHEY and CDR2 SMNVEV (reference sequence). The CDR3 sequence: CASSPRTGHSNQPQHF. Here the CDR3 DNA reads TGTGCCAGCAGTCCCCGGACAGGTCATAGCAATCAGCCCCAGCATTTT.

V is TRBV2 and J is TRBJ2-2; 8 bases line up with TRBD1. CDR3 length: 15 amino acids. V trimming: 7 bases; J trimming: 5 bases; junction bases outside the gene matches: 9. Germline V gene lookup returns CDR1 SNHLY and CDR2 FYNNEI. The CDR3 is CASTPDRVETGELFF. In DNA, the CDR3 is TGTGCCAGCACCCCGGACAGGGTTGAAACCGGGGAGCTGTTTTTT.

In the case of this clone: Lacking the conserved final phenylalanine or tryptophan, this CDR3 likely reflects a read error. The chain has TRBV5-1 and TRBJ1-2; 7 nucleotides align to TRBD1. V shed 0 bases, J shed 4 bases, and the junction held 3 bases outside the gene matches. This CDR3 contains 14 residues. Looked up from germline, CDR1 is SGHRS and CDR2 is YFSETQ. The CDR3 DNA follows: TGCGCCAGCAGCTTGGATGCAGGGGGCTATGGCTACACCCTC. This translates into CASSLDAGGYGYTL.

This chain connects TRBV27 to TRBJ1-3; 11 bases are a match to TRBD1. V gave up 5 bases and J gave up 3 bases; unmatched junction bases: 9. CDR3 length equals 17 residues. In germline, CDR1 is MNHEY, CDR2 SMNVEV (reference sequence). The CDR3 reads CASSTFSGQGVGNTIYF. The CDR3 nucleotides are TGTGCCAGCAGTACCTTTTCGGGACAGGGGGTTGGAAACACCATATATTTT.

The chain is built from TRBV27 and TRBJ2-7; 9 bases map to TRBD1. CDR1 is MNHEY, CDR2 SMNVEV, per germline (reference sequence). This CDR3 spans 14 amino acids. J gave up 4 bases and V 6 bases, and 7 bases lay outside the gene matches. The DNA of the CDR3 is TGTGCCAGCAGCTTAGGACAGGGGCTATACGAGCAGTACTTC. This encodes CASSLGQGLYEQYF.

This chain connects TRBV19 to TRBJ2-1; TRBD1 matches 11 bases. CDR1 and CDR2 (germline): LNHDA, SQIVND (reference sequence). The V gene end was trimmed by 6 bases and the J gene end by 3 bases; junction bases not matched to a gene: 4. The CDR3 has 15 residues. The CDR3 loop reads CASSGQGASYNEQFF. CDR3 DNA: TGTGCCAGTAGCGGACAGGGGGCGAGCTACAATGAGCAGTTCTTC.

The gene calls are TRBV13 and TRBJ2-5; the match to TRBD2 covers 9 bases. This CDR3 comprises 18 residues. V gave up 2 bases and J gave up 5 bases; unmatched junction bases: 15. Germline values: CDR1 PRHDT, CDR2 FYEKMQ (reference sequence). Here the CDR3 DNA reads TGTGCCAGCAGCTTAAGGTCGGCGGGGGGGCCGAGAGAGGAGACCCAGTACTTC. Its translation is CASSLRSAGGPREETQYF.

As for this clone: The junction departs from the called germline gene at one end, perhaps through a read error. The V gene is TRBV7-7, the J gene TRBJ2-3; 11 nucleotides align to TRBD2. CDR3 length equals 16 residues. The germline CDR1 and CDR2 sequences are SSHAT and FNYEAQ (reference sequence). In DNA, the CDR3 is TGTGCTAGCAGCTTAGGTAGCGGGGGGGCATCAGATACGCAGTATTTT. Translating gives CASSLGSGGASDTQYF.

The V and J genes are TRBV11-2 and TRBJ2-7; weak D call: TRBD2 (6 bases). V lost 1 base to trimming and J lost 0 bases, with 10 bases between them. Per the germline V gene, CDR1 is SGHAT and CDR2 is FQNNGV. The CDR3 consists of 15 residues. CDR3 nucleotide sequence: TGTGCCAGCAGCTTAGTTCCCGGGAGCTCCTACGAGCAGTACTTC. This sequence encodes CASSLVPGSSYEQYF.

This chain connects TRBV25-1 to TRBJ1-5; the D gene is possibly TRBD1 (5 bases). The CDR3 spans 15 residues. Per germline, CDR1 MGHDK and CDR2 SYGVNS. The V gene lost 1 base and the J gene lost 4 bases, with 11 bases spanning the gap. The CDR3 region has the DNA TGTGCCAGCAGTGAATCGTCGCCAGGGAATCAGCCCCAGCATTTT. It codes for CASSESSPGNQPQHF. The whole variable domain, remainder taken from reference TRBV25-1 and TRBJ1-5, is EADIYQTPRYLVIGTGKKITLECSQTMGHDKMYWYQQDPGMELHLIHYSYGVNSTEKGDLSSESTVSRIRTEHFPLTLESARPSHTSQYLCASSESSPGNQPQHFGDGTRLSIL.

The chain links TRBV18 to TRBJ2-7, with 11 bases fitting TRBD1. The V and J ends lost 4 bases and 4 bases, in that order; junction bases with no gene match: 3. The CDR3 runs 14 residues. Germline values: CDR1 KGHSH, CDR2 LQKENI. The CDR3 coding sequence is TGTGCCAGCTCACTGGACAGGGGGCTTTACGAGCAGTACTTC. As protein: CASSLDRGLYEQYF.